Included here is one T cell receptor beta chain sequence, with context. The data were obtained in a study of T cell changes during pregnancy in multiple sclerosis. The CDR3 runs 13 residues. Trimming shortened V by 1 base and J by 4 bases, and 7 bases separated the two germline ends. Germline values: CDR1 SGHTA, CDR2 FQGNSA. This table comes from immunoSEQ multiplex PCR, and its TCRdb copy is limited to in-frame clones, with some not included. Of more than 80,000 clones listed, under 95% are singletons. The clonotype originates from a female donor with multiple sclerosis, enrolled in a pregnancy study. Sequencing used peripheral blood, obtained before pregnancy. The genes are TRBV7-2 and TRBJ1-2; D is ambiguous. The CDR3 DNA sequence: TGTGCCAGCAGCTTAGAGAGGCTCTATGGCTACACCTTC. Amino acids: CASSLERLYGYTF.